The next 9 T cell receptor beta chains were all read from a single sample in a study of T cells in Graves' hyperthyroidism and ophthalmopathy. RNA transcripts were the template for amplifying TCR beta CDR3 regions. The HTBI primer set was used in a first-round RT-PCR of the TCR CDR3. Via MiXCR, TCRdb re-called the multiplex PCR reads, giving one row per CDR3 protein. The data show a few hundred thousand distinct CDR3 sequences, approximately 44% seen once. What was sequenced was peripheral blood or thyroid tissue (not recorded which). The receptors here all came from a young woman with Graves' hyperthyroidism.

This clonotype was observed at least ten times. The chain joins TRBV2 to TRBJ1-5, with D maybe TRBD1 (6 bases). The germline gives CDR1 SNHLY, CDR2 FYNNEI. V lost 4 bases and J 4 bases, leaving 11 bases between the germline ends. The CDR3 length is 14 residues. The CDR3 spells CASSAGTNNQPQHF. In DNA, the CDR3 is TGTGCCAGCAGTGCCGGGACAAATAATCAGCCCCAGCATTTT. The variable domain in full, completed from reference TRBV2 and TRBJ1-5, reads EPEVTQTPSHQVTQMGQEVILRCVPISNHLYFYWYRQILGQKVEFLVSFYNNEISEKSEIFDDQFSVERPDGSNFTLKIRSTKLEDSAMYFCASSAGTNNQPQHFGDGTRLSIL.

In regard to this clonotype: The junction and the germline gene differ at one end; a read error may be behind it. V usage is TRBV7-3 and J usage is TRBJ2-7, with 9 bases that match TRBD2. The V gene's germline CDR1 is SGHTA and CDR2 FQGTGA. CDR3 length equals 16 residues. The CDR3 bases are TGTGCCAGCACCTTAGCGGGCGGGACTAGCCGGCGCGAGCAGTACTTC. As protein: CASTLAGGTSRREQYF.

The chain employs TRBV7-2 and TRBJ2-7, with TRBD2 matching 9 bases. V lost 5 bases, J lost 7 bases, and 12 bases stayed unmatched. This CDR3 is built from 15 residues. CDR1 and CDR2 (germline): SGHTA, FQGNSA. The CDR3 spells CASSITSGPNNEQYF. CDR3 in DNA: TGTGCCAGCAGCATCACTAGCGGGCCCAACAATGAGCAGTACTTC.

The table lists this clonotype with many counts. The chain employs TRBV27 and TRBJ1-1; D is unclear. The germline gives CDR1 MNHEY, CDR2 SMNVEV (reference sequence). The V end was cut by 0 bases, the J end by 1 base, with 9 bases between. CDR3 size: 15 residues. CDR3 DNA sequence: TGTGCCAGCAGTTTATCCGATGGATGGAACACTGAAGCTTTCTTT. Protein: CASSLSDGWNTEAFF.

This clonotype was detected many times. The chain is built from TRBV20-1 and TRBJ2-7, with D hard to call. V shed 0 bases and J shed 0 bases, with 9 bases lying between them. Looked up from germline, CDR1 is DFQATT and CDR2 is SNEGSKA (reference sequence). CDR3 length equals 14 residues. The CDR3, as DNA: TGCAGTGCTAGAGATAAGGGAAGCTCCTACGAGCAGTACTTC. Translating gives CSARDKGSSYEQYF.

CDR3 bases: TGTGCCAGCAGCGGGGCCGATACGACAAGTGAGCAGTTCTGGCAGTACTTC. Protein: CASSGADTTSEQFWQYF. V and J are TRBV2 and TRBJ2-7; D possibly matches TRBD1 or TRBD2 (5 bases each). The germline V gene has CDR1 SNHLY and CDR2 FYNNEI. V lost 6 bases to trimming and J lost 9 bases, with 30 bases between them. The CDR3 length is 17 residues.

This clonotype was recorded at least ten times. The rearrangement uses TRBV7-6 and TRBJ1-4, with 8 positions matching TRBD1. The length of the CDR3 is 16 residues. Germline CDR1 and CDR2: SGHVS and FNYEAQ. J was trimmed by 7 bases and V by 4 bases; bases with no gene match: 11. Here the CDR3 DNA reads TGTGCCAGCAGCTGGGGCAGCAGGGGGCTTGGTGAAAAACTGTTTTTT. Its translation: CASSWGSRGLGEKLFF.

This clonotype was found many times. The chain links TRBV5-6 to TRBJ1-2; possible D gene TRBD1, 5 bases. CDR3 length equals 16 residues. CDR1 is SGHDT, CDR2 YYEEEE, per germline. V was cut by 4 bases and J by 10 bases, with 26 bases left in between. The CDR3 DNA is TGTGCCAGCAGCGTGGTCGTCGAGGGGTGGATTAGGGACTACACCTTC. Translated: CASSVVVEGWIRDYTF.

Details on this clonotype: One base away lies a much larger clone, so this may be a sequencing read error. J is TRBJ2-7 and V is TRBV7-8; 15 bases match TRBD2. The length of the CDR3 is 16 residues. Germline V gene data show CDR1 as SGHVS and CDR2 as FQNEAQ. This chain's CDR3 is CASSSSGLAGGYEQNF. CDR3 nucleotide sequence: TGTGCCAGCAGCTCCTCGGGACTAGCGGGAGGCTACGAACAGAACTTC.